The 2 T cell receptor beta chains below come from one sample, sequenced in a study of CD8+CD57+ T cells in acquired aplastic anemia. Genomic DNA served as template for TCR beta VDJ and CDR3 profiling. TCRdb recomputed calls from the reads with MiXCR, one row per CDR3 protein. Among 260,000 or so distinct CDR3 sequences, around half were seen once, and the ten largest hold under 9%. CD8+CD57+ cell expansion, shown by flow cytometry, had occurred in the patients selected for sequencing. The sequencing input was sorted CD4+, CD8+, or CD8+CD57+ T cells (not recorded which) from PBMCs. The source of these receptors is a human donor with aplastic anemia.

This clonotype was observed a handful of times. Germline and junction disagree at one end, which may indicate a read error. CDR3 sequence reads: CASSLFARVQDFKYF. CDR3 coding DNA: TGTGCCAGCAGCTTGTTCGCCAGGGTTCAGGACTTTAAATACTTC. This chain links TRBV5-1 with TRBJ2-4; D tentatively fits TRBD1 or TRBD2 (5 bases each). CDR1 is SGHRS, CDR2 YFSETQ, per germline. This CDR3 is 15 amino acids long. The full variable domain, its missing parts supplied by reference TRBV5-1 and TRBJ2-4, is KAGVTQTPRYLIKTRGQQVTLSCSPISGHRSVSWYQQTPGQGLQFLFEYFSETQRNKGNFPGRFSGRQFSNSRSEMNVSTLELGDSALYLCASSLFARVQDFKYFGAGTRLSVL.

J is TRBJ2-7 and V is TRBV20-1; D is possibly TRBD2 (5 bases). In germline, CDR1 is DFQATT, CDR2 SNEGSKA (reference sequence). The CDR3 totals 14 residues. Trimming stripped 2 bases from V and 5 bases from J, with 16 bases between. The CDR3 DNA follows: TGCAGTGCTAGATCCGAGGGTAGAACCCACGAGCAGTACTTC. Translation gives CSARSEGRTHEQYF.